The subject of this entry is one T cell receptor beta chain. This sample stems from a study of technical replicates of blood from a few donors. The germline V gene has CDR1 MRHNA and CDR2 SNTAGT. The V end lost 4 bases, the J end lost 0 bases, and 8 bases lay between the germline ends. The CDR3 totals 14 residues. Libraries were prepared by immunoSEQ multiplex PCR; TCRdb keeps only in-frame clonotypes and omits some of them. The sample holds 80,000 or so clones; roughly 94% are singletons and the top ten take about 0.4%. The chain is built from TRBV6-4 and TRBJ2-3; D possibly corresponds to TRBD2 (6 bases). This sequence was found in a human donor in good health. Sequenced sample: T cells isolated from PBMCs. Here the CDR3 DNA reads TGTGCCAGCAGTGCCGGGACTAGCACAGATACGCAGTATTTT. Translated: CASSAGTSTDTQYF.